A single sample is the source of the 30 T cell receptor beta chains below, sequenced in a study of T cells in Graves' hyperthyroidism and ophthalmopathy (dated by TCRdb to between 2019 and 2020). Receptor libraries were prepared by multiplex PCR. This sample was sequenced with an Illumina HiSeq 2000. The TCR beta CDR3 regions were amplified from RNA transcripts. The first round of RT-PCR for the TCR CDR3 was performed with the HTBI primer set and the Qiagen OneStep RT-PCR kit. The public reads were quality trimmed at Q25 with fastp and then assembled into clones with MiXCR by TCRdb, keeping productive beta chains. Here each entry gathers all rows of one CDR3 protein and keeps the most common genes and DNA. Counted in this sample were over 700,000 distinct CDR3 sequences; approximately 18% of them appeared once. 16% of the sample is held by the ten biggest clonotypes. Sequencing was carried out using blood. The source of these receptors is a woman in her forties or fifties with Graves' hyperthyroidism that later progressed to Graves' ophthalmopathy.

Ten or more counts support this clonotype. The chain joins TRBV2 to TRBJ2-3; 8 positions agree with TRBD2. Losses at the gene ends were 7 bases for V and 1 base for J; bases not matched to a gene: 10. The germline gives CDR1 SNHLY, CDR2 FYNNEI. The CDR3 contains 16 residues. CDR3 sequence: CASTYSGVYGTDTQYF. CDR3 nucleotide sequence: TGTGCCAGCACCTATAGCGGGGTTTACGGCACAGATACGCAGTATTTT.

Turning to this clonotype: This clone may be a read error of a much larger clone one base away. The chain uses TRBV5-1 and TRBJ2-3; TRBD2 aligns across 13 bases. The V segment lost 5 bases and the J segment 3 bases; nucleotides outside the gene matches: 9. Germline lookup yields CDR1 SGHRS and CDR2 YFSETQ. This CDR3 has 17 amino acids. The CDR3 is CASSRTSGGPTTDTQYF. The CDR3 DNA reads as TGCGCCAGCAGTCGGACTAGCGGGGGTCCAACGACAGATACGCAGTATTTT.

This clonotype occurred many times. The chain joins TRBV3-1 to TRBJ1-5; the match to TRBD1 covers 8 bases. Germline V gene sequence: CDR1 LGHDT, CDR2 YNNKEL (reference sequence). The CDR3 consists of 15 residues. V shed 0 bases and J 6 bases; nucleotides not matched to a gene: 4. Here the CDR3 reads CASSQDDRGGQPQHF. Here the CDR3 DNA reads TGTGCCAGCAGCCAAGACGACAGGGGCGGTCAGCCCCAGCATTTT. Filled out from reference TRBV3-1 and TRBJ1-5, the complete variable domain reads DTAVSQTPKYLVTQMGNDKSIKCEQNLGHDTMYWYKQDSKKFLKIMFSYNNKELIINETVPNRFSPKSPDKAHLNLHINSLELGDSAVYFCASSQDDRGGQPQHFGDGTRLSIL.

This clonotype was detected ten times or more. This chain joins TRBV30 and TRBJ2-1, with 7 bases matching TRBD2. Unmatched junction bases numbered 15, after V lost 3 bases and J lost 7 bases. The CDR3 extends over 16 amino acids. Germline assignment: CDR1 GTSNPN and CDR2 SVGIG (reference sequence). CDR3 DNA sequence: TGTGCCTGGAGCCGCCTCACTTCGCGGGGGTGGAATGAGCAGTTCTTC. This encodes CAWSRLTSRGWNEQFF.

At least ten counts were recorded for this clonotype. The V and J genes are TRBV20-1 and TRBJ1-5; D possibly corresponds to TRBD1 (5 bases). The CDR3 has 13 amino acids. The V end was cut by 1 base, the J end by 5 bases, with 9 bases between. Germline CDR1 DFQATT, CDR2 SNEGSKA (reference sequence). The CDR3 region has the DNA TGCAGTGCTAGAGTCAGGGACCATCAGCCCCAGCATTTT. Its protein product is CSARVRDHQPQHF.

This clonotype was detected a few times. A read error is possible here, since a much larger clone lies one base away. In DNA, the CDR3 is TGTGCCAGCTCACGTACTAGCGGGGACACAGATACGCAGTGTTTT. This codes for CASSRTSGDTDTQCF. The chain has TRBV18 and TRBJ2-3; 10 bases fit TRBD2. There are 15 residues in the CDR3. Germline loops: CDR1 KGHSH, CDR2 LQKENI.

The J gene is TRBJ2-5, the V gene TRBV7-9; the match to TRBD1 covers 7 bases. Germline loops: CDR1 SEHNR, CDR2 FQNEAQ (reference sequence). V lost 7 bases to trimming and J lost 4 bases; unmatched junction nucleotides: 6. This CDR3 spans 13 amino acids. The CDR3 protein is CASTRDRIETQYF. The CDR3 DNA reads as TGTGCCAGCACCCGGGACAGAATAGAGACCCAGTACTTC.

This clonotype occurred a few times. Here the CDR3 reads CASSYRRDRGMRTEAFF. The CDR3 bases are TGTGCCAGCAGTTACCGAAGGGACAGGGGGATGAGGACTGAAGCTTTCTTT. This sequence joins TRBV6-6 and TRBJ1-1; 11 bases map to TRBD1. CDR3 length: 17 amino acids. Trimming at V came to 2 bases and at J to 5 bases, leaving 10 bases not matched to a gene. CDR1 is MNHNY, CDR2 SVGAGI, per germline (reference sequence).

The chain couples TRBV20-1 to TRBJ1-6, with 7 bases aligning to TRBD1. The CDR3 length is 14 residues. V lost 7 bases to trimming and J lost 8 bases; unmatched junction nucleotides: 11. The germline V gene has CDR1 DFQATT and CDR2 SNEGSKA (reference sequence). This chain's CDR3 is CSGETGTVYSPLHF. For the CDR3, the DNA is TGCAGTGGTGAAACCGGGACAGTTTATTCACCCCTCCACTTT.

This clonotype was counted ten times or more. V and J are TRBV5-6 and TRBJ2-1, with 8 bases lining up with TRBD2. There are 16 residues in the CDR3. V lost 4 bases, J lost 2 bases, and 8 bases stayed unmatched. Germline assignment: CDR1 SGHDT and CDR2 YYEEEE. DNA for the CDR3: TGTGCCAGCAGCCCGGGAGGGTGGGGGCCCTACAATGAGCAGTTCTTC. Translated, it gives CASSPGGWGPYNEQFF.

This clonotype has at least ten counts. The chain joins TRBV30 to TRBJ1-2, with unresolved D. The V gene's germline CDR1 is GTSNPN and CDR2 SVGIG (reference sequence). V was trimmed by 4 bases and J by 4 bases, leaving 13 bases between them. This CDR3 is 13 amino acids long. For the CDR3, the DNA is TGTGCCTGGAACTACCCTGGGAGCTATGGCTACACCTTC. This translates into CAWNYPGSYGYTF.

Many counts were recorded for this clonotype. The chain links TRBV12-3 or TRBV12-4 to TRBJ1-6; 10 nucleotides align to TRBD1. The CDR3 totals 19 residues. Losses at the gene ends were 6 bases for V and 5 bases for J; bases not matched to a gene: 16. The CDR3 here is CASRPELGGGTGDNSPLHF. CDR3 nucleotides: TGTGCCAGCAGGCCCGAGCTAGGAGGCGGGACAGGGGATAATTCACCCCTCCACTTT.

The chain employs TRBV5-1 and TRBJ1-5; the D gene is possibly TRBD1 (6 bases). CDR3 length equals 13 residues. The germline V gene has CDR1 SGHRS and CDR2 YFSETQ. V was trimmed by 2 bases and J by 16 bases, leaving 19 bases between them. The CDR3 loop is CASSFGPGEVYHF. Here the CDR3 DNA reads TGCGCCAGCAGCTTCGGCCCAGGGGAGGTGTATCATTTT.

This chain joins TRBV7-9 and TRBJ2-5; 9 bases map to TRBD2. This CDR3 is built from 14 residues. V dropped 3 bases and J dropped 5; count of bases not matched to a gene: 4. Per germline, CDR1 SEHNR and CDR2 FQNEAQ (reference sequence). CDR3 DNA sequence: TGTGCCAGCAGCTTCGGACTAGCGTTGGAGACCCAGTACTTC. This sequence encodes CASSFGLALETQYF.

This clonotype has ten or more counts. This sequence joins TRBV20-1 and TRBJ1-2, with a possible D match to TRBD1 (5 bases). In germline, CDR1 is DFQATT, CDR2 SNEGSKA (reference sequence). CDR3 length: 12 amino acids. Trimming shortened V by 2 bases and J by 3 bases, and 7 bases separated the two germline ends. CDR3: CSARRQYYGYTF. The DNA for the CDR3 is TGCAGTGCTAGACGACAGTACTATGGCTACACCTTC.

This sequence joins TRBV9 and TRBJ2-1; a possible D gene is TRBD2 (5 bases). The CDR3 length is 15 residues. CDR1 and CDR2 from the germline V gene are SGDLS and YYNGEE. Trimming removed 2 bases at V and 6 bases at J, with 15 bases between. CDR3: CASSVASPGTNEQFF. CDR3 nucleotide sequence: TGTGCCAGCAGCGTGGCTAGCCCGGGTACCAATGAGCAGTTCTTC.

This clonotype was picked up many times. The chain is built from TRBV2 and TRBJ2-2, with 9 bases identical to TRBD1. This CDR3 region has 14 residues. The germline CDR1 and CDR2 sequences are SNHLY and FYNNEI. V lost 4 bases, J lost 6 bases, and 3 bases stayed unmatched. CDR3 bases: TGTGCCAGCAGTGGGGACAGGGCGGCCGGGGAGCTGTTTTTT. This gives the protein CASSGDRAAGELFF.

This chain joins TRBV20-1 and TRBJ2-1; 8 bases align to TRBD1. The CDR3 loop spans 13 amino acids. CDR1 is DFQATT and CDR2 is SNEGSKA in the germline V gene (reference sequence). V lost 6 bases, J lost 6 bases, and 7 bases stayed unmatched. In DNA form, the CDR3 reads TGCAGTGCGGATTCGGGACAGGTCAATGAGCAGTTCTTC. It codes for CSADSGQVNEQFF.

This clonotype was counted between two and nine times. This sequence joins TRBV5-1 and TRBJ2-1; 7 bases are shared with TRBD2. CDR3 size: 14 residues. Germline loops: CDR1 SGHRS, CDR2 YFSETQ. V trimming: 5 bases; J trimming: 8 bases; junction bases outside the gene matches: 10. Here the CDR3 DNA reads TGCGCCAGCAGACCGGGTTCGGGGGGTCATGAGCAGTTCTTC. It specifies CASRPGSGGHEQFF.

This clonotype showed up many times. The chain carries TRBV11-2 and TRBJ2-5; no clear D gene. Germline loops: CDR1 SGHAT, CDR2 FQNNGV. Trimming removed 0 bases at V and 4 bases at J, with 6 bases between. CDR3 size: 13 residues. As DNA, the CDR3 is TGTGCCAGCAGCTTAGAGACGGGAGAGACCCAGTACTTC. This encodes CASSLETGETQYF.

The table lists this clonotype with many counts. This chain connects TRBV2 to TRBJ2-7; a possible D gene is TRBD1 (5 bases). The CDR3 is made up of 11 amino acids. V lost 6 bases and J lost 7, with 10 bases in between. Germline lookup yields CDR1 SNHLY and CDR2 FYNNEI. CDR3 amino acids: CASRQGREQYF. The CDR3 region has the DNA TGTGCCAGCAGGCAGGGTCGTGAGCAGTACTTC.

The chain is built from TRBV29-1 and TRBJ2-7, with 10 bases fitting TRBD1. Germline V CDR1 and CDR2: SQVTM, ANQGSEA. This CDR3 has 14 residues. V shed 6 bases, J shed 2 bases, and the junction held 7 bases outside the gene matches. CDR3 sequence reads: CSVESGTGAYEQYF. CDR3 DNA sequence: TGCAGCGTAGAATCCGGGACAGGGGCCTACGAGCAGTACTTC.

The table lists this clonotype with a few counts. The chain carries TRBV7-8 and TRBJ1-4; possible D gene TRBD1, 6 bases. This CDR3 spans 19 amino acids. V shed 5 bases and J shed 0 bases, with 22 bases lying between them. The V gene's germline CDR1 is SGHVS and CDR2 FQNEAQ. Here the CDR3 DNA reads TGTGCCAGCAGCGTAACCCGGGACACATACTCGGCAACTAATGAAAAACTGTTTTTT. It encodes CASSVTRDTYSATNEKLFF.

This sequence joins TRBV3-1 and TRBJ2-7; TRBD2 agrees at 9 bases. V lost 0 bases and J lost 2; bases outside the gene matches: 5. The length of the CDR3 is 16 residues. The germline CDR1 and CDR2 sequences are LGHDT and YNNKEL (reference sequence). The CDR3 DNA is TGTGCCAGCAGCCAAGATTTGGCGGGGGGGCCCTACGAGCAGTACTTC. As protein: CASSQDLAGGPYEQYF.

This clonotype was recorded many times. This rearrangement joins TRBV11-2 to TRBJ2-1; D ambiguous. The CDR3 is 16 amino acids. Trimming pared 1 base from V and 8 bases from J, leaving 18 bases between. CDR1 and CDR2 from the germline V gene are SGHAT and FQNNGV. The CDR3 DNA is TGTGCCAGCAGCTTAGGACCCCTCCTAGGTACAGATGAGCAGTTCTTC. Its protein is CASSLGPLLGTDEQFF. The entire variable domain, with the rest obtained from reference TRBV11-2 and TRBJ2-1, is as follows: EAGVAQSPRYKIIEKRQSVAFWCNPISGHATLYWYQQILGQGPKLLIQFQNNGVVDDSQLPKDRFSAERLKGVDSTLKIQPAKLEDSAVYLCASSLGPLLGTDEQFFGPGTRLTVL.

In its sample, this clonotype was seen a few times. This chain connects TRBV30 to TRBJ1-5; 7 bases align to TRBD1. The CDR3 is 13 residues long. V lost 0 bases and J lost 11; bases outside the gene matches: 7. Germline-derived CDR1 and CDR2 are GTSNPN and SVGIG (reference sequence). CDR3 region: CAWSVQGVLAQHF. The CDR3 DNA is TGTGCCTGGAGTGTGCAGGGGGTACTGGCCCAGCATTTT.

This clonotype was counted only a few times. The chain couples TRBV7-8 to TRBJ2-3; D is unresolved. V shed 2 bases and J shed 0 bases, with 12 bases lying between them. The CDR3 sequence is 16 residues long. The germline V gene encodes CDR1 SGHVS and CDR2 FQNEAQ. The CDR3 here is CASSLNGDGSTDTQYF. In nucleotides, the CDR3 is TGTGCCAGCAGCTTAAATGGTGACGGAAGCACAGATACGCAGTATTTT.

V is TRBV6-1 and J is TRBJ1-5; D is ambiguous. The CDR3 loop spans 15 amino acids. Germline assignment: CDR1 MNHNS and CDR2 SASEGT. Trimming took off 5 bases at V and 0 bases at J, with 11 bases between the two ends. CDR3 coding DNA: TGTGCCAGCAGTCGGGGAGGATTTAGCAATCAGCCCCAGCATTTT. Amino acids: CASSRGGFSNQPQHF.

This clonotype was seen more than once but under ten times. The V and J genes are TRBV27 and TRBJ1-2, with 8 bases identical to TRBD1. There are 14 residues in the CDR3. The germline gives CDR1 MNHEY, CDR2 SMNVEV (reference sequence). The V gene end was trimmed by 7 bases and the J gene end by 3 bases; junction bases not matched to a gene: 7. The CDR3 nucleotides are TGTGCCAGCAATTTCTGGGGACAGGACTATGGCTACACCTTC. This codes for CASNFWGQDYGYTF.

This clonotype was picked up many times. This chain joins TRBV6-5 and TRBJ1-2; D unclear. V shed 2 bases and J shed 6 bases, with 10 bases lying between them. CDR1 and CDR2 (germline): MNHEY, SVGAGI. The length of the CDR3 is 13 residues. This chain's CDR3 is CASSYAQRNGYTF. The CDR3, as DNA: TGTGCCAGCAGTTACGCTCAGCGGAATGGCTACACCTTC.